There are a few counts of the clone carrying this T cell receptor beta chain. From germline, CDR1 is SGHNT and CDR2 YYREEE (reference sequence). V was cut by 0 bases and J by 2 bases, with 9 bases left in between. This CDR3 region has 14 residues. The data belong to a study of blood T cells in healthy people across ages. Primed by a sample-barcoded 5' primer and a J-beta primer mix, a second PCR proceeded for 7 to 11 cycles. TCRdb independently ran MiXCR on the 5' RACE reads; one entry per CDR3 protein. This table has 1.4 million or so distinct CDR3 sequences, approximately 39% appearing once. Caucasian, healthy and from Russia, the donors were aged between about 6 and 90. Whenever a sample was processed, at least 6.5 million PBMCs were isolated.

The sequence was obtained from a woman aged 18 to 35 in good health. The specimen sequenced was blood. This rearrangement joins TRBV5-4 to TRBJ2-7; D not resolved. The CDR3 is CASSLVGSAYEQYF. In DNA form, the CDR3 reads TGTGCCAGCAGCTTGGTCGGATCCGCCTACGAGCAGTACTTC.